A single sample is the source of the 26 T cell receptor beta chains below, sequenced in a study of beta chain features in type 1 diabetes (dated by TCRdb to 2016 to 2019). Library construction relied on the immunoSEQ multiplex PCR assay. The High Capacity cDNA Reverse Transcription Kit was used to reverse transcribe all of the isolated RNA, meaning that expressed TCRB transcripts were what got sequenced. TCRdb obtained this table from immuneACCESS and retained in-frame rearrangements with V and J assigned. These tables miss some clones; where compared with another copy, unresolved V genes account for less than half of the shortfall, and the remainder is unexplained. The sample records more than 85,000 clones, roughly 40% of which are singletons. The biggest ten clones account for approximately 0.065% of the sample. Sequenced sample: stem cell memory CD4+ T cells from blood. The cell subset or site label for this specimen denotes: stem cell-like memory CD4+ T cells. The receptor source for this set is a woman younger than 30 in good health.

This clone appeared a few times. The genes are TRBV30 and TRBJ1-5, with D maybe TRBD1 (5 bases). Germline V lookup: CDR1 GTSNPN, CDR2 SVGIG (reference sequence). Trimming shortened V by 2 bases and J by 5 bases, and 10 bases separated the two germline ends. The CDR3 covers 13 residues. For the CDR3, the DNA is TGTGCCTGGAGTCCGGGACTTGATCAGCCCCAGCATTTT. Translating gives CAWSPGLDQPQHF.

This clone showed up just a few times. The rearrangement links TRBV25-1 to TRBJ2-4; 14 bases map to TRBD2. V dropped 4 bases and J dropped 7; count of bases not matched to a gene: 9. Germline-derived CDR1 and CDR2 are MGHDK and SYGVNS. CDR3 size: 17 residues. The CDR3 nucleotides read TGTGCCAGCAGTGGCCTTGGGACTAGCGGGAGTCGGAACATTCAGTACTTC. Protein: CASSGLGTSGSRNIQYF.

This chain uses TRBV30 with TRBJ1-6, with D uncertain. CDR1 and CDR2 from the germline V gene are GTSNPN and SVGIG (reference sequence). The length of the CDR3 is 13 residues. V was shortened by 1 base and J by 10 bases, with 11 bases between the two germline ends. The CDR3 region is CAWSEQAGSPLHF. The DNA for the CDR3 is TGTGCCTGGAGTGAGCAGGCGGGGTCACCCCTCCACTTT.

This clone was counted a few times. The rearrangement links TRBV29-1 to TRBJ2-6; 9 nucleotides match TRBD1. J lost 0 bases, V lost 4 bases, and 7 bases had no gene match. The CDR3 has 17 residues. Per the germline V gene, CDR1 is SQVTM and CDR2 is ANQGSEA. In DNA form, the CDR3 reads TGCAGCGTTGCTGGGACAGGGACATCCTCTGGGGCCAACGTCCTGACTTTC. Translating it yields CSVAGTGTSSGANVLTF.

The J gene is TRBJ1-5, the V gene TRBV4-1; 7 nucleotides align to TRBD1. V dropped 3 bases and J dropped 4; count of bases not matched to a gene: 9. CDR1 and CDR2 (germline): MGHRA, YSYEKL. The CDR3 runs 16 residues. CDR3 region: CASSHLEGALNQPQHF. In nucleotides, the CDR3 is TGCGCCAGCAGCCACCTCGAGGGGGCCCTTAATCAGCCCCAGCATTTT.

The chain recombines TRBV7-9 with TRBJ2-1; TRBD2 agrees at 11 bases. V was clipped by 5 bases and J by 3 bases; unmatched bases: 6. Germline CDR1 and CDR2: SEHNR and FQNEAQ (reference sequence). The CDR3 is 16 amino acids. The CDR3 nucleotides read TGTGCCAGCAGCGGACCGGGACTAGCGGACTACAATGAGCAGTTCTTC. The encoded protein is CASSGPGLADYNEQFF.

The chain links TRBV28 to TRBJ1-4; 11 bases map to TRBD1. The V gene end was trimmed by 3 bases and the J gene end by 0 bases; junction bases not matched to a gene: 9. This CDR3 is built from 19 residues. CDR1 is MDHEN, CDR2 SYDVKM, per germline. The CDR3 nucleotides read TGTGCCAGCAGTTTTAACACCGGGACAGGGGGTGCAACTAATGAAAAACTGTTTTTT. Its translation is CASSFNTGTGGATNEKLFF.

The rearrangement links TRBV4-3 to TRBJ1-1; possible D gene TRBD1, 5 bases. This CDR3 comprises 13 residues. CDR1 LGHNA and CDR2 YSLEER come from the germline V gene. V lost 1 base and J 8 bases, leaving 11 bases between the germline ends. The CDR3 sequence: CASSQVYAGEAFF. In DNA form, the CDR3 reads TGCGCCAGCAGCCAAGTTTACGCAGGGGAAGCTTTCTTT.

This clone was found a few times. The chain carries TRBV11-2 and TRBJ2-7; perhaps TRBD1 as D (6 bases). CDR3 length: 17 residues. CDR1 is SGHAT, CDR2 FQNNGV, per germline. V dropped 3 bases and J dropped 2 bases, with 20 bases sitting between them. CDR3 loop: CASSFTGIVLKAYEQYF. CDR3 coding DNA: TGTGCCAGCAGCTTCACAGGGATCGTCCTAAAGGCCTACGAGCAGTACTTC.

The V and J genes are TRBV6-5 and TRBJ2-7; D is unclear. Germline loops: CDR1 MNHEY, CDR2 SVGAGI. V was pared by 2 bases and J by 2 bases, with 10 bases between. The CDR3 length is 14 residues. Written as DNA, the CDR3 is TGTGCCAGCAGTTACGGTGGCAGTGCCTACGAGCAGTACTTC. It specifies CASSYGGSAYEQYF.

The table lists this clone with a count of one. The chain combines TRBV14 with TRBJ2-7; 8 bases agree with TRBD1. The CDR3 has 15 amino acids. Losses at the gene ends were 4 bases for V and 1 base for J; bases not matched to a gene: 6. CDR1 and CDR2 (germline): SGHDN, FVKESK. CDR3 nucleotide sequence: TGTGCCAGCAGCCTAACCGGGACAGGTTCCTACGAGCAGTACTTC. Encoded protein: CASSLTGTGSYEQYF.

The chain recombines TRBV5-1 with TRBJ2-1, with TRBD2 matching 13 bases. Germline V CDR1 and CDR2: SGHRS, YFSETQ. V was pared by 1 base and J by 9 bases, with 10 bases of the junction left unmatched. The CDR3 covers 17 residues. This CDR3 is CASSLTSGRAFSSEQFF. The CDR3 DNA reads TGCGCCAGCAGCTTGACTAGCGGGAGGGCCTTCTCGAGTGAGCAGTTCTTC. The variable domain in full, completed from reference TRBV5-1 and TRBJ2-1, reads KAGVTQTPRYLIKTRGQQVTLSCSPISGHRSVSWYQQTPGQGLQFLFEYFSETQRNKGNFPGRFSGRQFSNSRSEMNVSTLELGDSALYLCASSLTSGRAFSSEQFFGPGTRLTVL.

The chain has TRBV5-1 and TRBJ2-1, with 11 bases matching TRBD1. CDR1 is SGHRS, CDR2 YFSETQ, per germline. The length of the CDR3 is 13 residues. CDR3 loop: CASKGTGGNEQFF. The CDR3 DNA reads TGCGCGAGTAAAGGGACAGGGGGGAATGAGCAGTTCTTC.

The rearrangement joins TRBV11-2 to TRBJ2-2; 7 nucleotides align to TRBD2. Losses at the gene ends were 5 bases for V and 4 bases for J; bases not matched to a gene: 7. The CDR3 is 15 amino acids. Germline assignment: CDR1 SGHAT and CDR2 FQNNGV. The chain's CDR3 is CASSQGLGSTGELFF. CDR3 DNA sequence: TGTGCCAGCAGCCAAGGACTAGGTTCCACCGGGGAGCTGTTTTTT. Variable domain in full (rest from reference TRBV11-2 and TRBJ2-2): EAGVAQSPRYKIIEKRQSVAFWCNPISGHATLYWYQQILGQGPKLLIQFQNNGVVDDSQLPKDRFSAERLKGVDSTLKIQPAKLEDSAVYLCASSQGLGSTGELFFGEGSRLTVL.

This clone has just a few counts. The V and J genes are TRBV5-1 and TRBJ1-2, with no clear D. The CDR3 is 13 amino acids. Germline V CDR1 and CDR2: SGHRS, YFSETQ. The V end lost 0 bases, the J end lost 4 bases, and 7 bases lay between the germline ends. The CDR3 reads CASSLAASYGYTF. Written as DNA, the CDR3 is TGCGCCAGCAGCTTGGCAGCTAGCTATGGCTACACCTTC.

This clone has a count of ten or more. V is TRBV4-3 and J is TRBJ2-1; perhaps TRBD2 as D (6 bases). V lost 4 bases and J 6 bases, leaving 10 bases between the germline ends. Germline V gene lookup returns CDR1 LGHNA and CDR2 YSLEER. CDR3 length: 13 amino acids. The CDR3 bases are TGCGCCAGCAGCCCTCGCGGGGTCAATGAGCAGTTCTTC. Amino acid sequence: CASSPRGVNEQFF.

The chain carries TRBV28 and TRBJ1-4, with D uncertain. Germline loops: CDR1 MDHEN, CDR2 SYDVKM. V dropped 5 bases and J dropped 3 bases, with 13 bases sitting between them. This CDR3 is built from 15 residues. The CDR3 reads CASSLTVDANEKLFF. CDR3 coding DNA: TGTGCCAGCAGTCTCACAGTGGATGCTAATGAAAAACTGTTTTTT.

CDR3: CASRKTQVSGELFF. Here the CDR3 DNA reads TGTGCCAGCAGGAAGACACAGGTTTCCGGGGAGCTGTTTTTT. The rearrangement uses TRBV6-5 and TRBJ2-2; D perhaps matches TRBD1 (5 bases). With 6 bases removed from V and 6 bases from J, the gap between germline ends came to 14 bases. The CDR3 consists of 14 residues. Germline V CDR1 and CDR2: MNHEY, SVGAGI.

This chain joins TRBV29-1 and TRBJ2-7; a weak D match, TRBD2 (5 bases). Trimming took 4 bases from V and 4 from J, leaving 14 bases between them. CDR1 SQVTM and CDR2 ANQGSEA come from the germline V gene. The CDR3 contains 13 residues. In nucleotides, the CDR3 is TGCAGCGTTGTTAGGCTAGCCAATTACGAGCAGTACTTC. This translates into CSVVRLANYEQYF.

The chain couples TRBV6-5 to TRBJ2-7, with D hard to call. This CDR3 contains 15 residues. Trimming shortened V by 0 bases and J by 5 bases, and 14 bases separated the two germline ends. CDR1 MNHEY and CDR2 SVGAGI come from the germline V gene. The CDR3 loop is CASSYSSNLRHEQYF. In DNA form, the CDR3 reads TGTGCCAGCAGTTACTCGTCCAACTTGAGGCACGAGCAGTACTTC.

This clone was recorded a few times. The rearrangement links TRBV30 to TRBJ2-1; maybe TRBD2 (5 bases). Germline V gives CDR1 GTSNPN, CDR2 SVGIG (reference sequence). The V and J ends lost 5 bases and 1 base respectively, with 15 bases between them. The CDR3 runs 15 residues. CDR3 protein: CAWFRPGISYNEQFF. The CDR3 nucleotides are TGTGCCTGGTTTCGTCCGGGGATTTCCTACAATGAGCAGTTCTTC. The full variable domain, in which reference TRBV30 and TRBJ2-1 provide the parts outside the CDR3, is SQTIHQWPATLVQPVGSPLSLECTVEGTSNPNLYWYRQAAGRGLQLLFYSVGIGQISSEVPQNLSASRPQDRQFILSSKKLLLSDSGFYLCAWFRPGISYNEQFFGPGTRLTVL.

This clone was observed a handful of times. The chain carries TRBV7-9 and TRBJ1-1; D perhaps matches TRBD1 (6 bases). Germline V gene data show CDR1 as SEHNR and CDR2 as FQNEAQ (reference sequence). Trimming cost V 1 base and J 3 bases, with 12 bases left between them. The CDR3 runs 15 residues. The CDR3 spells CASSLGGGGDTEAFF. The CDR3 region has the DNA TGTGCCAGCAGCTTAGGAGGGGGTGGGGACACTGAAGCTTTCTTT.

In DNA form, the CDR3 reads TGTGCCAGCACTCCCGCCGGACTATTTACAGATACGCAGTATTTT. It encodes CASTPAGLFTDTQYF. The genes are TRBV7-2 and TRBJ2-3; D is perhaps TRBD2 (6 bases). From germline, CDR1 is SGHTA and CDR2 FQGNSA. The CDR3 covers 15 residues. The germline V and J ends were trimmed by 7 bases and 3 bases, with 17 bases remaining between them.

There are a few counts of this clone. This chain uses TRBV5-4 with TRBJ2-2, with a weak D call TRBD2 (6 bases). The CDR3 has 14 amino acids. Germline-derived CDR1 and CDR2 are SGHNT and YYREEE (reference sequence). With 3 bases removed from V and 7 bases from J, the gap between germline ends came to 13 bases. The CDR3, as DNA: TGTGCCAGCAGCTCATCTAGCGCGGTCGGGGAGCTGTTTTTT. The encoded protein is CASSSSSAVGELFF.

This clone showed up just a few times. V usage is TRBV6-6 and J usage is TRBJ2-5, with a possible D match to TRBD2 (5 bases). Trimming stripped 11 bases from V and 2 bases from J, with 12 bases between. Germline CDR1 and CDR2: MNHNY and SVGAGI (reference sequence). This CDR3 comprises 12 residues. CDR3 DNA: TGTGCCGGAGCGGATCGGCAAGAGACCCAGTACTTC. Translated: CAGADRQETQYF.

This clone was observed a single time. The V gene is TRBV19, the J gene TRBJ2-1, with TRBD2 matching 8 bases. Germline values: CDR1 LNHDA, CDR2 SQIVND (reference sequence). The CDR3 spans 20 residues. J lost 0 bases, V lost 5 bases, and 18 bases had no gene match. In DNA, the CDR3 is TGTGCCAGTAGTCCTCCCCCCGGGAGGGCCCTCCAAAGCTCCTACAATGAGCAGTTCTTC. Residues: CASSPPPGRALQSSYNEQFF.